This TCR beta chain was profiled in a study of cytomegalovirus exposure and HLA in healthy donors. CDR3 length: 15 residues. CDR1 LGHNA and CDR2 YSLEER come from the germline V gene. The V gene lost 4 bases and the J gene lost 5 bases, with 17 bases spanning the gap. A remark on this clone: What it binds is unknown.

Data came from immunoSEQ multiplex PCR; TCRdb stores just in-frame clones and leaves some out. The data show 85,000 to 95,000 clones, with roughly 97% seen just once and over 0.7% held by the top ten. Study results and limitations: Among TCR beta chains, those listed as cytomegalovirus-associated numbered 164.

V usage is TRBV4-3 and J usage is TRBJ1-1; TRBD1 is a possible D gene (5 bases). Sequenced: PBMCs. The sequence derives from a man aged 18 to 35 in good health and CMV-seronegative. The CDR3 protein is CASSPFWGPSTEAFF. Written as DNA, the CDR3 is TGCGCCAGCAGCCCATTTTGGGGCCCCTCAACTGAAGCTTTCTTT.